This TCR beta chain was observed in a study of shared clonotypes between healthy human individuals. Repertoires were generated with immunoSEQ multiplex PCR, while TCRdb's copy carries only in-frame clones and drops some. The repertoire includes more than 550,000 clones, about 92% of them detected once, and nearly 25% sits in the top ten. Positively selected for CCR7, the CD45RO-negative cells used as naive CD8 cells excluded terminally differentiated effector memory CD45RA+ cells. In this sample, this clone turned up once. The CDR3 has 15 amino acids. CDR1 and CDR2 (germline): LNHNV, YYDKDF (reference sequence). Trimming stripped 0 bases from V and 6 bases from J, with 14 bases between.

The sample consisted of naive CD8+ T cells sorted from blood. This chain connects TRBV15 to TRBJ1-1, with a possible D match to TRBD1 (6 bases). The sequence was collected from a man younger than 45 in good health. The CDR3 DNA reads as TGTGCCACCAGCAGAGAAGGTTGGGGGGCGGCTGAAGCTTTCTTT. As protein: CATSREGWGAAEAFF.